The 18 T cell receptor beta chains reported below all come from one sample, sequenced in a study of cytomegalovirus exposure and HLA in healthy donors. The PCR used 60 Vbeta and 13 Jbeta primers. Here immunoSEQ multiplex PCR was the method, and the copy in TCRdb shows in-frame clones only, minus some. The sample shows about 200,000 clones, roughly 80% of them seen only once. The sample consisted of PBMCs. The receptors shown here come from a middle-aged woman in good health and CMV-seronegative.

J is TRBJ1-1 and V is TRBV5-6; 8 positions agree with TRBD1. The CDR3 is 15 amino acids. Germline lookup yields CDR1 SGHDT and CDR2 YYEEEE. J gave up 5 bases and V 4 bases, and 10 bases lay outside the gene matches. CDR3 nucleotide sequence: TGTGCCAGCAGCACAGCCAGGGGGCCGAGGACTGAAGCTTTCTTT. Protein: CASSTARGPRTEAFF.

This clone was seen a single time. This CDR3 is also generated by other DNA sequences in the sample. The chain is built from TRBV6-1 and TRBJ1-2; tentative D call: TRBD1 (5 bases). Germline V gene data show CDR1 as MNHNS and CDR2 as SASEGT. The CDR3 length is 12 residues. Trimming stripped 6 bases from V and 8 bases from J, with 13 bases between. Here the CDR3 reads CASSRTGRGYTF. The CDR3 DNA sequence: TGTGCCAGCAGCCGCACAGGCCGCGGCTACACCTTC.

The genes are TRBV29-1 and TRBJ1-2; D gene ambiguous. This CDR3 region has 12 residues. Germline-derived CDR1 and CDR2 are SQVTM and ANQGSEA. With 4 bases removed from V and 2 bases from J, the gap between germline ends came to 8 bases. The CDR3 sequence is CSVAGENYGYTF. The DNA of the CDR3 is TGCAGCGTTGCCGGGGAAAACTATGGCTACACCTTC.

For the CDR3, the DNA is TGCAGCGTTTCGGAAACGGGTGGCACCGGGGAGCTGTTTTTT. It specifies CSVSETGGTGELFF. The gene calls are TRBV29-1 and TRBJ2-2; D not resolved. The V end was cut by 5 bases, the J end by 4 bases, with 14 bases between. The CDR3 is 14 amino acids. The germline CDR1 and CDR2 sequences are SQVTM and ANQGSEA.

The chain carries TRBV5-5 and TRBJ2-1, with 13 bases aligning to TRBD2. Germline values: CDR1 SGHKS, CDR2 YYEKEE (reference sequence). This CDR3 is built from 18 residues. The J segment lost 0 bases and the V segment lost 7 bases, leaving 10 bases of the junction unmatched. The DNA of the CDR3 is TGTGCCAGCGGAGCCGGGACTAGCGGGAAGAGCTCCTACAATGAGCAGTTCTTC. It specifies CASGAGTSGKSSYNEQFF.

The CDR3 loop is CASSPGTGSETQYF. The DNA for the CDR3 is TGTGCCAGCAGCCCTGGGACAGGGAGCGAGACCCAGTACTTC. The chain is built from TRBV7-6 and TRBJ2-5; 9 nucleotides line up with TRBD1. Unmatched junction bases numbered 6, after V lost 5 bases and J lost 5 bases. The CDR3 loop spans 14 amino acids. Germline CDR1 is SGHVS and CDR2 is FNYEAQ.

The CDR3 DNA reads TGCGCCAGCAGCTTGGTTCCGGGAAACACTGAAGCTTTCTTT. As protein: CASSLVPGNTEAFF. This sequence joins TRBV5-1 and TRBJ1-1; D gene uncertain. This CDR3 comprises 14 residues. V was cut by 0 bases and J by 2 bases, with 8 bases left in between. Germline V gene sequence: CDR1 SGHRS, CDR2 YFSETQ.

This clone was found once. The chain has TRBV7-9 and TRBJ2-1, with 13 bases that match TRBD2. The CDR3 sequence is 18 residues long. V shed 1 base, J shed 4 bases, and the junction held 7 bases outside the gene matches. Germline CDR1 SEHNR, CDR2 FQNEAQ (reference sequence). CDR3 protein: CASSLGGGGLAGYNEQFF. CDR3 sequence (DNA): TGTGCCAGCAGCTTAGGAGGAGGGGGACTAGCGGGGTACAATGAGCAGTTCTTC.

The CDR3 DNA is TGTGCCAGCAGCTTAGCAGCCGGACTGACTGAAGCTTTCTTT. Amino acid sequence: CASSLAAGLTEAFF. The chain uses TRBV7-9 and TRBJ1-1; D is unresolved. The V end lost 0 bases, the J end lost 5 bases, and 10 bases lay between the germline ends. The CDR3 has 14 residues. Germline CDR1 and CDR2: SEHNR and FQNEAQ (reference sequence).

The count of this clone is one. V and J are TRBV29-1 and TRBJ2-1, with 7 bases matching TRBD2. Germline lookup yields CDR1 SQVTM and CDR2 ANQGSEA. After removal of 7 bases from V and 7 bases from J, the junction contained 4 bases not matched to a gene. The CDR3 consists of 11 residues. CDR3 residues: CSAPRGNEQFF. In DNA, the CDR3 is TGCAGCGCCCCGCGGGGGAATGAGCAGTTCTTC.

This chain uses TRBV29-1 with TRBJ2-5; D gene uncertain. The DNA end favors TRBJ2-7, so the J call may be wrong. The CDR3 has 11 residues. Germline values: CDR1 SQVTM, CDR2 ANQGSEA. CDR3 region: CSVVGSYEQYF. CDR3 sequence (DNA): TGCAGCGTTGTGGGCAGCTACGAGCAGTACTTC.

The J gene is TRBJ1-5, the V gene TRBV30; no clear D gene. Trimming took off 2 bases at V and 1 base at J, with 9 bases between the two ends. This CDR3 is built from 14 residues. Germline CDR1 is GTSNPN and CDR2 is SVGIG (reference sequence). CDR3 region: CAWSLLTSNQPQHF. The CDR3 nucleotides are TGTGCCTGGAGTCTCCTTACAAGCAATCAGCCCCAGCATTTT.

This chain links TRBV10-3 with TRBJ2-1, with a weak D call TRBD2 (6 bases). Germline-derived CDR1 and CDR2 are ENHRY and SYGVKD. With 6 bases removed from V and 5 bases from J, the gap between germline ends came to 11 bases. The length of the CDR3 is 13 residues. In DNA form, the CDR3 reads TGTGCCATCAGCGGGAGCGAGAACAATGAGCAGTTCTTC. Protein: CAISGSENNEQFF.

The rearrangement joins TRBV14 to TRBJ2-5; TRBD1 matches at 9 bases. Germline V gives CDR1 SGHDN, CDR2 FVKESK. This CDR3 has 14 amino acids. After removal of 4 bases from V and 5 bases from J, the junction contained 5 bases not matched to a gene. CDR3 coding DNA: TGTGCCAGCAGCCGGTGGGACAGGGATGAGACCCAGTACTTC. It translates to CASSRWDRDETQYF.

The chain recombines TRBV7-6 with TRBJ1-3; tentative D call: TRBD1 (6 bases). Trimming pared 8 bases from V and 0 bases from J, leaving 14 bases between. Germline V gives CDR1 SGHVS, CDR2 FNYEAQ. The CDR3 has 15 amino acids. The CDR3 here is CASQAMTGSGNTIYF. DNA of the CDR3: TGTGCCAGCCAAGCCATGACAGGCTCTGGAAACACCATATATTTT.

This rearrangement joins TRBV28 to TRBJ1-3, with TRBD1 identical over 7 bases. Germline values: CDR1 MDHEN, CDR2 SYDVKM. CDR3 length: 14 amino acids. Trimming took 6 bases from V and 4 from J; bases not matched to a gene: 6. The chain's CDR3 is CASSLGGSGNTIYF. CDR3 nucleotides: TGTGCCAGCAGCTTAGGGGGCAGCGGAAACACCATATATTTT.

The genes are TRBV14 and TRBJ1-2; D perhaps matches TRBD1 (6 bases). Deletions cut 4 bases from V and 4 bases from J, with 13 bases between. CDR1 SGHDN and CDR2 FVKESK come from the germline V gene. The CDR3 length is 14 residues. CDR3 in amino acids: CASSLARGSYGYTF. DNA of the CDR3: TGTGCCAGCAGCCTCGCCAGGGGTTCCTATGGCTACACCTTC.

V gene TRBV7-8 combines with J gene TRBJ1-5; 8 positions agree with TRBD1. The CDR3 totals 17 residues. Unmatched junction bases numbered 12, after V lost 5 bases and J lost 3 bases. Germline loops: CDR1 SGHVS, CDR2 FQNEAQ. CDR3 DNA sequence: TGTGCCAGCAGCCCTAACGGACAGGGATTAACCAATCAGCCCCAGCATTTT. Its translation is CASSPNGQGLTNQPQHF.